A selection of T cell receptor beta chains follows, all from one sample in a study of radiation and T cells in renal cell carcinoma. Sequencing was performed with immunoSEQ multiplex PCR; in TCRdb, only in-frame clones are kept and a portion is missing. Of about 130,000 clones detected, 88% appear once; the ten largest clones hold approximately 5.8%. Sequences were derived from blood, sampled from a patient whose treatment included radiotherapy and nephrectomy. The receptors shown here come from a woman in her sixties or seventies with renal cell carcinoma. The CDR3 runs from the conserved cysteine through the conserved F or W. A D gene is named only where the DNA matches it firmly. A clone size is listed for some rows: how often the clone was seen (once, few, many), or a class if it is expanded.

d_gene	v_gene	j_gene	abundance	CDR3nt	CDR3aa
NA	TRBV19	TRBJ2-5	NA	TGTGCCAGTAGGATTGGGGGAAGGACTCCCGGCGGGACCCAGTACTTC	CASRIGGRTPGGTQYF
NA	TRBV18	TRBJ1-1	NA	TGTGCCAGCTCACCAGGGGGGAGAAGGGACACTGAAGCTTTCTTT	CASSPGGRRDTEAFF
TRBD2	TRBV6-1	TRBJ2-2	NA	TGTGCCAGCAGTGCCGCTAGCGGGGGGTACACCGGGGAGCTGTTTTTT	CASSAASGGYTGELFF
TRBD1	TRBV6-5	TRBJ1-1	NA	TGTGCCAGCAGTTACCCAGGGGGGCACGCTTTCTTT	CASSYPGGHAFF
NA	TRBV4-3	TRBJ2-3	NA	TGCGCCAGCAGCCAAGGGGGGTCCACAGATACGCAGTATTTT	CASSQGGSTDTQYF
TRBD1	TRBV6-6	TRBJ2-2	NA	TGTGCCAGCAGCCCCCCGGGACAGGGTGGGACCGGGGAGCTGTTTTTT	CASSPPGQGGTGELFF
NA	TRBV7-2	TRBJ1-3	NA	TGTGCCAGCAGCTTTGGGGCAGGGGCTGGAAACACCATATATTTT	CASSFGAGAGNTIYF
NA	TRBV5-1	TRBJ2-5	NA	TGCGCCAGCAGCTTGGGCAGATTCCAAGAGACCCAGTACTTC	CASSLGRFQETQYF
NA	TRBV27	TRBJ2-7	NA	TGTGCCAGCAGTTTCAGGGCAGCCTACGAGCAGTACTTC	CASSFRAAYEQYF
TRBD2	TRBV19	TRBJ2-5	NA	TGTGCCAGTAGTATTACGAGGACTAGCAGGGAAGAGACCCAGTACTTC	CASSITRTSREETQYF
NA	TRBV10-2	TRBJ1-3	NA	TGCGCCAGCAGTGAGGAAGACAGGAGCTCTGGAAACACCATATATTTT	CASSEEDRSSGNTIYF
NA	TRBV29-1	TRBJ1-4	few	TGCAGCGTTCGAACGGACAATGAAAAACTGTTTTTT	CSVRTDNEKLFF
NA	TRBV6-5	TRBJ1-6	NA	TGTGCCAGCAGTTACTCCGTTAATTCACCCCTCCACTTT	CASSYSVNSPLHF
TRBD2	TRBV9	TRBJ2-1	once	TGTGCCAGCAGCGTACGAGCGGGGGGATCCTACAATGAGCAGTTCTTC	CASSVRAGGSYNEQFF
NA	TRBV7-2	TRBJ2-1	NA	TGTGCCAGCACCATCCGATGGGATGAGCAGTTCTTC	CASTIRWDEQFF
NA	TRBV30	TRBJ1-4	NA	TGTGCCTGGAGTGTTCACGGTGCAACTAATGAAAAACTGTTTTTT	CAWSVHGATNEKLFF
NA	TRBV5-1	TRBJ1-1	NA	TGCGCCAGCAGCTTGGCCGGGGGTAGGGTCACTGAAGCTTTCTTT	CASSLAGGRVTEAFF
TRBD1	TRBV27	TRBJ1-2	NA	TGTGCCAGCAGTCTTACCCCTGGGGCAGGGGGTCTCGGCTACACCTTC	CASSLTPGAGGLGYTF
NA	TRBV6-6	TRBJ2-7	NA	TGTGCCAGCACCCCGGTAAGGGGGAATAGTGGCGAGCAGTACTTC	CASTPVRGNSGEQYF
NA	TRBV2	TRBJ1-5	NA	TGTGCCAGCACGCGTGATAGCAATCAGCCCCAGCATTTT	CASTRDSNQPQHF
NA	TRBV13	TRBJ1-1	NA	TGTGCCAGCAGCTTCCCCCGACAAGCGAACACTGAAGCTTTCTTT	CASSFPRQANTEAFF
NA	TRBV14	TRBJ2-1	NA	TGTGCCAGCAGCCAAGGGACACGCAATGAGCAGTTCTTC	CASSQGTRNEQFF
NA	TRBV6-1	TRBJ1-2	once	TGTGCCAGCATCAGGGGAAATGGCTACACCTTC	CASIRGNGYTF
NA	TRBV6-1	TRBJ2-6	NA	TGTGCCAGCAGTGAAGGGGTTGCTGGGGCCAACGTCCTGACTTTC	CASSEGVAGANVLTF
TRBD2	TRBV7-2	TRBJ2-3	NA	TGTGCCAGCAGCTTAGTTAGTAGCGGGGGGGGCACAGATACGCAGTATTTT	CASSLVSSGGGTDTQYF
NA	TRBV7-2	TRBJ2-1	NA	TGTGCCAGCAGCCGCTACAATGAGCAGTTCTTC	CASSRYNEQFF
TRBD1	TRBV28	TRBJ1-6	NA	TGTGCCAGCAGTTTGGGGGACAGAACTTCACCCCTCCACTTT	CASSLGDRTSPLHF
TRBD1	TRBV28	TRBJ1-2	NA	TGTGCCAGCAGTTTTGGACAGGGCGACTATGGCTACACCTTC	CASSFGQGDYGYTF
TRBD1	TRBV19	TRBJ1-5	NA	TGTGCCAGTAGTATGCAGGGGGCTTTTAGCAATCAGCCCCAGCATTTT	CASSMQGAFSNQPQHF
NA	TRBV28	TRBJ1-1	once	TGTGCCAGCAGTCCCCGGATACCGTTGAGCGGTAACACTGAAGCTTTCTTT	CASSPRIPLSGNTEAFF
NA	TRBV7-2	TRBJ2-7	NA	TGTGCCAGCAGCTTAAATGGCGAGCAGTACTTC	CASSLNGEQYF
NA	TRBV2	TRBJ2-4	NA	TGTGCCAGTGGGCTTTTTCGCCGCTCCAAAAACATTCAGTACTTC	CASGLFRRSKNIQYF
TRBD1	TRBV5-4	TRBJ1-1	NA	TGTGCCAGCAGCTTGCGCGGGACAGGGAGGTTGGCTGAAGCTTTCTTT	CASSLRGTGRLAEAFF
NA	TRBV10-1	TRBJ2-5	NA	TGCGCCAGCAGGATTGGGGGAAAGACCCAGTACTTC	CASRIGGKTQYF
NA	TRBV28	TRBJ2-2	NA	TGTGCCAGCAGTTTATTTACCGGGGAGCTGTTTTTT	CASSLFTGELFF
NA	TRBV11-2	TRBJ2-7	once	TGTGCCAGCAGCCCCCTAAACTCCCCCTCCTACGAGCAGTACTTC	CASSPLNSPSYEQYF
NA	TRBV10-3	TRBJ1-1	NA	TGTGCCATCATGGGTTCAGGGAAAGGCACTGAAGCTTTCTTT	CAIMGSGKGTEAFF
TRBD1	TRBV7-2	TRBJ2-2	NA	TGTGCCAGCAGCATGGGACAGGGGGGCCGGGAGCTGTTTTTT	CASSMGQGGRELFF
NA	TRBV29-1	TRBJ2-7	NA	TGCAGCGTTGATTGGTTTGACAGGCCTCTCTCCTACGAGCAGTACTTC	CSVDWFDRPLSYEQYF
NA	TRBV19	TRBJ2-7	NA	TGTGCCAGTAGTATTGAAACCGACTCCTACGAGCAGTACTTC	CASSIETDSYEQYF
NA	TRBV9	TRBJ2-2	once	TGTGCCAGCAGCGTAGGGGCCAGGGTGGTCGGGGAGCTGTTTTTT	CASSVGARVVGELFF
TRBD1	TRBV4-2	TRBJ1-4	NA	TGTGCCAGCAGCCAAGCGGGACAGGCGATAGATGAAAAACTGTTTTTT	CASSQAGQAIDEKLFF
NA	TRBV9	TRBJ2-7	NA	TGTGCCAGCAGCGTTGATCAAGGCGGTTTATGGGAGCAGTACTTC	CASSVDQGGLWEQYF
TRBD2	TRBV4-1	TRBJ2-5	NA	TGCGCCAGCAGCCAGGCAGCGGGGTTAGAGACCCAGTACTTC	CASSQAAGLETQYF
TRBD2	TRBV5-1	TRBJ2-1	once	TGCGCCAGCAGCTACACGACTGGGACTAGCGGGGGCAATGAGCAGTTCTTC	CASSYTTGTSGGNEQFF
TRBD1	TRBV5-8	TRBJ1-5	NA	TGTGCCAGCAGCCCTAGAGGGCTAACAGGGGGCACTGGCAATCAGCCCCAGCATTTT	CASSPRGLTGGTGNQPQHF
NA	TRBV15	TRBJ2-2	NA	TGTGCCACTTCGACAGGCCTGAACACCGGGGAGCTGTTTTTT	CATSTGLNTGELFF
NA	TRBV6-6	TRBJ1-6	NA	TGTGCCAGCAGTTACATGCGGGAGACATATAATTCACCCCTCCACTTT	CASSYMRETYNSPLHF
NA	TRBV4-3	TRBJ1-2	once	TGCGCCAGCAGCCAAGAAGGCGGGGACTATGGCTACACCTTC	CASSQEGGDYGYTF
NA	TRBV9	TRBJ2-1	NA	TGTGCCAGCAGCGTAGGAGACAATGAGCAGTTCTTC	CASSVGDNEQFF
TRBD1	TRBV2	TRBJ1-1	NA	TGTGCCAGCAAGGTCAGGGGGCACACTGAAGCTTTCTTT	CASKVRGHTEAFF
TRBD1	TRBV11-2	TRBJ1-5	NA	TGTGCCAGCAGCTTAGGGGGACAGGGAGAGGGGATAAATCAGCCCCAGCATTTT	CASSLGGQGEGINQPQHF
NA	TRBV7-2	TRBJ2-3	NA	TGTGCCAGCAGCAGGGGGGGCACAGATACGCAGTATTTT	CASSRGGTDTQYF
NA	TRBV7-8	TRBJ2-7	NA	TGTGCCAGCAGCCCCGGGTCGGTGTCCTACGAGCAGTACTTC	CASSPGSVSYEQYF
NA	TRBV28	TRBJ2-5	NA	TGTGCCAGCAGTTTACCGGGGGGCAGAGAGACCCAGTACTTC	CASSLPGGRETQYF